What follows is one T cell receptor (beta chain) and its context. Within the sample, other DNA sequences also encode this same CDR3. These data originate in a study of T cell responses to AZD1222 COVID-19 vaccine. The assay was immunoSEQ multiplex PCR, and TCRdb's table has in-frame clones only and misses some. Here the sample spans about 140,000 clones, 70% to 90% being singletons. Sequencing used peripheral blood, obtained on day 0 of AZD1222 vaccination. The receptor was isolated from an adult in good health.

This chain's CDR3 is CAWGSGNTIYF. Written as DNA, the CDR3 is TGTGCCTGGGGCTCTGGAAACACCATATATTTT. The genes are TRBV30 and TRBJ1-3; D is unclear. This CDR3 region has 11 residues. Deletions cut 5 bases from V and 0 bases from J, with 2 bases between. CDR1 and CDR2 (germline): GTSNPN, SVGIG (reference sequence).